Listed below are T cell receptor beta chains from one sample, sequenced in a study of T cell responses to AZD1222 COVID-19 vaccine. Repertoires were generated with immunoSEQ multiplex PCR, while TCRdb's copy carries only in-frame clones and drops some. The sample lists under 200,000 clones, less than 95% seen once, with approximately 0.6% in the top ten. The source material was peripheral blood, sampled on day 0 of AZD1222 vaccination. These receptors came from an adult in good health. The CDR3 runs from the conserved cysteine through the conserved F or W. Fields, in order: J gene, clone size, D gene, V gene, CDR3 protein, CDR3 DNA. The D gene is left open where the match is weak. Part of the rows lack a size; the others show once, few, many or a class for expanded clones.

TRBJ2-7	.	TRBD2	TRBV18	CASSPGLAFLEQYF	TGTGCCAGCTCACCGGGACTAGCGTTTCTCGAGCAGTACTTC
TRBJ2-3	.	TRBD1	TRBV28	CASSPGGSTDTQYF	TGTGCCAGCAGTCCAGGGGGTAGCACAGATACGCAGTATTTT
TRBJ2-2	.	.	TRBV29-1	CSVEGTSGGRTGELFF	TGCAGCGTGGAGGGGACCAGCGGTGGAAGGACCGGGGAGCTGTTTTTT
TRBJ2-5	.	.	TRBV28	CASSLGGLGGETQYF	TGTGCCAGCAGTTTGGGCGGACTAGGGGGGGAGACCCAGTACTTC
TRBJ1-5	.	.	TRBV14	CASSQGPNQPQHF	TGTGCCAGCAGCCAGGGGCCCAATCAGCCCCAGCATTTT
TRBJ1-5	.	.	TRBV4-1	CASSPGSSSNQPQHF	TGCGCCAGCAGCCCGGGGTCATCTAGCAATCAGCCCCAGCATTTT
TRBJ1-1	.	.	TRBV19	CASSRREASTEAFF	TGTGCCAGTAGTAGGCGGGAGGCGAGCACTGAAGCTTTCTTT
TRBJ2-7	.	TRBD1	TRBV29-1	CSVGTGKGYEQYF	TGCAGCGTTGGGACAGGGAAGGGATACGAGCAGTACTTC
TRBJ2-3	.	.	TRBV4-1	CASSQRIDTQYF	TGCGCCAGCAGCCAACGAATAGATACGCAGTATTTT
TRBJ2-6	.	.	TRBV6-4	CASSERNSGANVLTF	TGTGCCAGCAGTGAACGTAACTCTGGGGCCAACGTCCTGACTTTC
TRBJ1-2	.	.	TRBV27	CASRFRTGTYGYTF	TGTGCCAGCAGGTTCAGGACCGGAACCTATGGCTACACCTTC
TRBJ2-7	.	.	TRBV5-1	CASSPVVFSYEQYF	TGCGCCAGCAGCCCCGTGGTCTTCTCCTACGAGCAGTACTTC
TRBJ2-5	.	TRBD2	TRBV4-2	CASSQEAGGIQETQYF	TGTGCCAGCAGCCAAGAGGCGGGAGGGATCCAAGAGACCCAGTACTTC
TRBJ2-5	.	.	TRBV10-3	CAISEEETGGAKETQYF	TGTGCCATCAGTGAAGAGGAAACGGGTGGGGCCAAAGAGACCCAGTACTTC
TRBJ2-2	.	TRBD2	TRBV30	CALAGNTGELFF	TGTGCCCTAGCGGGAAACACCGGGGAGCTGTTTTTT
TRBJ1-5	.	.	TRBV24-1	CATSDRGDQPQHF	TGTGCCACCAGTGACAGGGGAGATCAGCCCCAGCATTTT
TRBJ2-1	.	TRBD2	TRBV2	CASRASGGRSYNEQFF	TGTGCCAGCAGGGCTAGCGGAGGACGCTCCTACAATGAGCAGTTCTTC
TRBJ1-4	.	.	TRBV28	CASRLASATNEKLFF	TGTGCCAGCAGATTGGCAAGTGCAACTAATGAAAAACTGTTTTTT
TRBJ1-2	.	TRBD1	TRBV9	CASSVGGQSNYGYTF	TGTGCCAGCAGCGTTGGGGGACAGAGTAACTATGGCTACACCTTC
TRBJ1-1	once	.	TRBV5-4	CASSRNTEAFF	TGTGCCAGCAGCCGAAACACTGAAGCTTTCTTT
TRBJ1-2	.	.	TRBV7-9	CASSPGSGYTF	TGTGCCAGCAGCCCAGGATCGGGCTACACCTTC
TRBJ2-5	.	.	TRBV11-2	CASSLVGGETQYF	TGTGCCAGCAGCTTAGTAGGGGGGGAGACCCAGTACTTC
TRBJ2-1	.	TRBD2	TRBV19	CASSNTGTSGYNEQFF	TGTGCCAGTAGTAATACCGGGACTAGCGGTTACAATGAGCAGTTCTTC
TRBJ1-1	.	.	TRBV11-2	CASSPPVGVTGTEAFF	TGTGCCAGCAGCCCGCCCGTAGGGGTGACGGGGACTGAAGCTTTCTTT
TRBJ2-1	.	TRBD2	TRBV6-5	CASVALAGASEQFF	TGTGCCAGCGTCGCACTAGCGGGAGCGTCTGAGCAGTTCTTC
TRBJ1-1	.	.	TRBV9	CASSGPTPETEAFF	TGTGCCAGCAGCGGACCGACCCCGGAGACTGAAGCTTTCTTT
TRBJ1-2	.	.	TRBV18	CASSPMAGEFSNYGYTF	TGTGCCAGCTCACCGATGGCGGGGGAGTTCTCTAACTATGGCTACACCTTC
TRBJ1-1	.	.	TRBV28	CASSLSLTGHTEAFF	TGTGCCAGCAGCCTGAGCCTCACAGGGCACACTGAAGCTTTCTTT
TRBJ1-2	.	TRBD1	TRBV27	CASRAQGVGGYTF	TGTGCCAGCAGGGCACAGGGGGTAGGTGGCTACACCTTC
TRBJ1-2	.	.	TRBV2	CATAPESHGYTF	TGTGCCACTGCCCCCGAATCACATGGCTACACCTTC
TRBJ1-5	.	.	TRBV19	CASSIDPRGQPQHF	TGTGCCAGTAGTATAGATCCCCGAGGACAGCCCCAGCATTTT
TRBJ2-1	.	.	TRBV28	CASSFQGLGNEQFF	TGTGCCAGCAGTTTTCAGGGCCTGGGGAATGAGCAGTTCTTC
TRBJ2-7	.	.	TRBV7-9	CASSFGNEQYF	TGTGCCAGCAGCTTTGGGAACGAGCAGTACTTC
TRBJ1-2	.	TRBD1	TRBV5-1	CASSLDRADGGYTF	TGCGCCAGCAGCCTGGACAGGGCCGACGGGGGCTACACCTTC
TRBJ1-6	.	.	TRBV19	CASSNSQEINSPLHF	TGTGCCAGTAGCAACTCACAGGAGATTAATTCACCCCTCCACTTT
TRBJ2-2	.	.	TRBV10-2	CASSESESGELFF	TGCGCCAGCAGTGAGTCGGAGTCCGGGGAGCTGTTTTTT
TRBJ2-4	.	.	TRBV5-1	CASSRGQLNIQYF	TGCGCCAGCAGCAGAGGACAGTTAAACATTCAGTACTTC
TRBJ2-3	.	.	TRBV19	CASRGNTDTQYF	TGTGCCAGTAGGGGCAACACAGATACGCAGTATTTT
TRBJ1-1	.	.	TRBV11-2	CASSPLAERQVTEAFF	TGTGCCAGCAGCCCCCTGGCGGAGCGACAGGTCACTGAAGCTTTCTTT
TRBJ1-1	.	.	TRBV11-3	CAPNLEAFF	TGTGCCCCCAACCTTGAAGCTTTCTTT
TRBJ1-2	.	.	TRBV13	CASSLDGGNYGYTF	TGTGCCAGCAGCTTAGATGGAGGGAACTATGGCTACACCTTC
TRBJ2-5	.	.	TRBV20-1	CSASRREGTQYF	TGCAGTGCTAGTCGTCGCGAAGGGACCCAGTACTTC
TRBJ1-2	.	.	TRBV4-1	CASSQEGTNYGYTF	TGCGCCAGCAGCCAAGAAGGGACAAACTATGGCTACACCTTC
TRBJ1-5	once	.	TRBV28	CASKSGEQPQHF	TGTGCCAGCAAATCGGGGGAACAGCCCCAGCATTTT
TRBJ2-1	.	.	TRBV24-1	CATSDSPGIRNEQFF	TGTGCCACCAGTGATTCCCCGGGGATTCGCAATGAGCAGTTCTTC
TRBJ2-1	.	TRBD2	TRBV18	CASSPRWSSGSEEQFF	TGTGCCAGCTCACCCAGGTGGTCTAGCGGGAGTGAGGAGCAGTTCTTC
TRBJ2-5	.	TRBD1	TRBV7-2	CASSPRDRGARYQETQYF	TGTGCCAGCAGCCCCCGAGACAGGGGAGCCCGATACCAAGAGACCCAGTACTTC
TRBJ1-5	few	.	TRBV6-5	CASRIQGQPQHF	TGTGCCAGCAGAATACAGGGTCAGCCCCAGCATTTT
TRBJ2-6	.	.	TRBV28	CASSSPPSAGANVLTF	TGTGCCAGCAGTTCCCCCCCGTCCGCTGGGGCCAACGTCCTGACTTTC
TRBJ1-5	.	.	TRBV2	CASSELRYGQPQHF	TGTGCCAGCAGTGAGTTGCGTTACGGACAGCCCCAGCATTTT